These 15 T cell receptor beta chains were all obtained from the same sample, sequenced in a study of cytomegalovirus exposure and HLA in healthy donors. The PCR made use of 60 Vbeta and 13 Jbeta primers. Sequencing was performed with immunoSEQ multiplex PCR; in TCRdb, only in-frame clones are kept and a portion is missing. The specimen's table records around 53,000 clones. Material for sequencing was PBMCs. These receptors originate from a woman aged 25 to 39 in good health and CMV-seropositive.

The V gene is TRBV20-1, the J gene TRBJ2-1; D is unresolved. The CDR3 has 10 amino acids. The germline V gene has CDR1 DFQATT and CDR2 SNEGSKA (reference sequence). The CDR3 region has the DNA TGCGCCGCGCCCGACAATGAGCAGTTCTTC. Protein sequence: CAAPDNEQFF.

The J gene is TRBJ2-7, the V gene TRBV7-2, with a possible D match to TRBD1 (6 bases). Germline V gene sequence: CDR1 SGHTA, CDR2 FQGNSA. The CDR3 loop spans 13 amino acids. The V gene lost 2 bases and the J gene lost 5 bases, with 10 bases spanning the gap. The CDR3 reads CASSLNRANEQYF. The DNA of the CDR3 is TGTGCCAGCAGCTTAAACAGGGCCAACGAGCAGTACTTC.

The rearrangement links TRBV4-1 to TRBJ1-4; TRBD1 aligns across 9 bases. Germline-derived CDR1 and CDR2 are MGHRA and YSYEKL. The J segment lost 8 bases and the V segment lost 0 bases, leaving 7 bases of the junction unmatched. The CDR3 contains 16 residues. The CDR3 here is CASSQEPGQGSEKLFF. The CDR3 coding sequence is TGCGCCAGCAGCCAAGAACCGGGACAGGGAAGCGAAAAACTGTTTTTT.

The chain uses TRBV19 and TRBJ2-2; D gene uncertain. Trimming cost V 4 bases and J 0 bases, with 6 bases left between them. This CDR3 is built from 14 residues. Per the germline V gene, CDR1 is LNHDA and CDR2 is SQIVND (reference sequence). This CDR3 reads CASSSQANTGELFF. The CDR3 bases are TGTGCCAGTAGTAGTCAGGCGAACACCGGGGAGCTGTTTTTT.

V is TRBV19 and J is TRBJ1-1; no firm D call. Germline CDR1 LNHDA, CDR2 SQIVND (reference sequence). The CDR3 covers 12 residues. Trimming shortened V by 5 bases and J by 12 bases, and 16 bases separated the two germline ends. DNA for the CDR3: TGTGCCAGTAGTCCAGAGGGTTACGGGACTTTCTTT. This encodes CASSPEGYGTFF.

CDR3 nucleotides: TGTGCCAGCAGCTTAGGGATAGCGGGAGGGAGGCAGACCCAGTACTTC. This sequence encodes CASSLGIAGGRQTQYF. V usage is TRBV7-8 and J usage is TRBJ2-5; the match to TRBD2 covers 11 bases. V trimming: 1 base; J trimming: 6 bases; junction bases outside the gene matches: 7. CDR3 length: 16 residues. Germline V lookup: CDR1 SGHVS, CDR2 FQNEAQ.

The rearrangement joins TRBV5-5 to TRBJ1-2, with D possibly matching TRBD1 (5 bases). The CDR3 is 15 residues long. Germline V lookup: CDR1 SGHKS, CDR2 YYEKEE (reference sequence). Trimming left V 0 bases short and J 4 bases short, with 13 bases between. DNA for the CDR3: TGTGCCAGCAGCTTGGCCGTGGGGGGGTCCTATGGCTACACCTTC. This gives the protein CASSLAVGGSYGYTF. Based on the CDR3 plus reference TRBV5-5 and TRBJ1-2, the full variable domain is DAGVTQSPTHLIKTRGQQVTLRCSPISGHKSVSWYQQVLGQGPQFIFQYYEKEERGRGNFPDRFSARQFPNYSSELNVNALLLGDSALYLCASSLAVGGSYGYTFGSGTRLTVV.

CDR3 DNA: TGTGCCAGTAAATACAGGGCAGGGAATCAGCCCCAGCATTTT. Translation gives CASKYRAGNQPQHF. This sequence joins TRBV19 and TRBJ1-5; TRBD1 is a possible D gene (6 bases). V was clipped by 7 bases and J by 4 bases, with 14 bases between them. Germline CDR1 is LNHDA and CDR2 is SQIVND (reference sequence). CDR3 length: 14 residues.

V and J are TRBV18 and TRBJ2-7, with TRBD1 matching over 8 bases. With 3 bases clipped from V and 3 bases from J, the junction kept 7 bases outside the gene matches. The germline CDR1 and CDR2 sequences are KGHSH and LQKENI. This CDR3 has 15 amino acids. The CDR3 nucleotides read TGTGCCAGCTCACCGGGGACAGGAATAAACTACGAGCAGTACTTC. This gives the protein CASSPGTGINYEQYF.

The CDR3 reads CSVRRTGVTGELFF. The CDR3 bases are TGCAGCGTCCGCCGGACAGGGGTGACCGGGGAGCTGTTTTTT. V usage is TRBV29-1 and J usage is TRBJ2-2, with 9 bases matching TRBD1. With 6 bases clipped from V and 5 bases from J, the junction kept 7 bases outside the gene matches. CDR3 length: 14 residues. In germline, CDR1 is SQVTM, CDR2 ANQGSEA.

CDR3 loop: CAWSGPIGEKLFF. In nucleotides, the CDR3 is TGTGCCTGGAGTGGTCCGATCGGGGAAAAACTGTTTTTT. The V gene is TRBV30, the J gene TRBJ1-4, with D uncertain. This CDR3 has 13 amino acids. V shed 1 base and J shed 8 bases, with 11 bases lying between them. Germline V lookup: CDR1 GTSNPN, CDR2 SVGIG (reference sequence).

The chain joins TRBV6-5 to TRBJ1-1, with 8 bases that match TRBD1. This CDR3 has 15 amino acids. The junction had 8 bases not matched to a gene; V was cut back by 6 bases and J by 2 bases. The V gene's germline CDR1 is MNHEY and CDR2 SVGAGI. For the CDR3, the DNA is TGTGCCAGCAGCATCGGACAGGGAGAAAACACTGAAGCTTTCTTT. Protein sequence: CASSIGQGENTEAFF.

The gene calls are TRBV29-1 and TRBJ2-7; a weak D match, TRBD2 (6 bases). CDR3 size: 13 residues. The V end was cut by 6 bases, the J end by 0 bases, with 12 bases between. Germline V gives CDR1 SQVTM, CDR2 ANQGSEA. The CDR3 DNA sequence: TGCAGCGTAATTAGCGGTAGCTCCTACGAGCAGTACTTC. It is translated as CSVISGSSYEQYF.

The rearrangement links TRBV2 to TRBJ1-6; weak D call: TRBD1 (5 bases). With 6 bases removed from V and 3 bases from J, the gap between germline ends came to 15 bases. This CDR3 spans 16 amino acids. Per germline, CDR1 SNHLY and CDR2 FYNNEI. The CDR3 reads CASRRAGHLYNSPLHF. Written as DNA, the CDR3 is TGTGCCAGCAGGAGAGCAGGACACCTCTATAATTCACCCCTCCACTTT.

The chain has TRBV4-2 and TRBJ2-3; 7 bases align to TRBD2. Germline lookup yields CDR1 LGHNA and CDR2 YNFKEQ. V lost 2 bases, J lost 2 bases, and 7 bases stayed unmatched. The CDR3 loop spans 16 amino acids. The CDR3 region has the DNA TGTGCCAGCAGCCAAAACCGGGACTACCTCACAGATACGCAGTATTTT. As protein: CASSQNRDYLTDTQYF.